The clone carrying this TCR beta chain appeared a few times. No antigen is known for it. Germline CDR1 and CDR2: SNHLY and FYNNEI. The CDR3 is 14 residues long. V gave up 8 bases and J gave up 7 bases, with 18 bases separating them. This sample was included in a study of blood T cells in healthy people across ages. Whole-study results and caveats: CMV status of donors was not determined, possibly confounding expanded clonotype changes.

A second 7 to 11 cycle PCR used barcoded and J-beta primers. TCRdb analysed the 5' RACE reads with MiXCR anew, one entry per CDR3 protein. The sample includes some 900,000 distinct CDR3 sequences, 45% to 50% seen only once; the top ten take around 15%. This TCR was recovered from a man younger than 45 in good health. The material sequenced was blood. The chain employs TRBV2 and TRBJ2-1; weak D call: TRBD2 (6 bases). CDR3 sequence: CASERAGAGNEQFF. The CDR3 DNA follows: TGTGCCAGCGAAAGGGCGGGTGCGGGGAATGAGCAGTTCTTC.